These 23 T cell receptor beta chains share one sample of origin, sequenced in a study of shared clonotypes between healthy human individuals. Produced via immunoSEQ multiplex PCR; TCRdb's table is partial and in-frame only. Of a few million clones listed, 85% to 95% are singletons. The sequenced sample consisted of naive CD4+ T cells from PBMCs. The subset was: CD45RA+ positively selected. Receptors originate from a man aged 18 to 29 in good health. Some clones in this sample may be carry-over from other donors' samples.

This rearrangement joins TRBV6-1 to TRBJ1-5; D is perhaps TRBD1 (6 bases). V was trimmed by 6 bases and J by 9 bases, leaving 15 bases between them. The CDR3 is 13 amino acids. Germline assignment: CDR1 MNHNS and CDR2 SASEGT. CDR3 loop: CASREGGLGPQHF. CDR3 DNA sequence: TGTGCCAGCAGAGAGGGGGGTTTAGGGCCCCAGCATTTT.

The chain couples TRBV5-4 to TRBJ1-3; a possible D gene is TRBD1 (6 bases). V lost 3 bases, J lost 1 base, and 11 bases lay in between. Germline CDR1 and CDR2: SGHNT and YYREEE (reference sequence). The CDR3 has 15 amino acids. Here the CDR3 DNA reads TGTGCCAGCAGCTCGGACAGCTTTTCTGGAAACACCATATATTTT. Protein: CASSSDSFSGNTIYF.

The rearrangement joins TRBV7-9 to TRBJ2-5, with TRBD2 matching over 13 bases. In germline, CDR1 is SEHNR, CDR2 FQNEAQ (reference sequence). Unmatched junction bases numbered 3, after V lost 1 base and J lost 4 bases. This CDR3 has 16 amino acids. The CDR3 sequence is CASSLDRLAGGETQYF. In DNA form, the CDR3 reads TGTGCCAGCAGCTTAGACCGACTAGCGGGAGGAGAGACCCAGTACTTC. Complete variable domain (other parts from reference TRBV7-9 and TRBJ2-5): DTGVSQNPRHKITKRGQNVTFRCDPISEHNRLYWYRQTLGQGPEFLTYFQNEAQLEKSRLLSDRFSAERPKGSFSTLEIQRTEQGDSAMYLCASSLDRLAGGETQYFGPGTRLLVL.

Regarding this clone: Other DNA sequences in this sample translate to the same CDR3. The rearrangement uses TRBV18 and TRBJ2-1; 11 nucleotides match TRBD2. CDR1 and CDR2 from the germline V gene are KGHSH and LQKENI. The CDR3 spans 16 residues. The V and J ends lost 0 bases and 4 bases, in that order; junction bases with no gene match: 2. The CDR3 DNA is TGTGCCAGCTCACCACCGGGACTAGCGGCGTACAATGAGCAGTTCTTC. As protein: CASSPPGLAAYNEQFF.

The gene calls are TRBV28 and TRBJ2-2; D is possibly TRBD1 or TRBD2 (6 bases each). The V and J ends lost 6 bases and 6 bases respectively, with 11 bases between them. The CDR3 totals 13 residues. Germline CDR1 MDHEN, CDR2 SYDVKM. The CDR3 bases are TGTGCCAGCAGCCAGAGGGGGGCCGGGGAGCTGTTTTTT. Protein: CASSQRGAGELFF.

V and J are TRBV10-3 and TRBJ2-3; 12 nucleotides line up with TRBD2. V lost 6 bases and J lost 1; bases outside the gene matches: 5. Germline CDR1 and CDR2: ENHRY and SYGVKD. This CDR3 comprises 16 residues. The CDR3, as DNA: TGTGCCATCAGCCCCGGACTAGCGGGACGCACAGATACGCAGTATTTT. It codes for CAISPGLAGRTDTQYF.

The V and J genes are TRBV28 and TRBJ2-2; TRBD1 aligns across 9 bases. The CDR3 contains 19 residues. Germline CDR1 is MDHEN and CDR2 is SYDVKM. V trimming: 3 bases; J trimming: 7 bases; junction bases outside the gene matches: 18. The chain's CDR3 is CASSFSLGYRTGVHGELFF. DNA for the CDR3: TGTGCCAGCAGTTTTAGTCTAGGGTACCGGACAGGGGTCCACGGGGAGCTGTTTTTT.

CDR3 in DNA: TGCAGCGTTGGGGTACAGGGGGCGCGCTCTGGGGCCAACGTCCTGACTTTC. Translated: CSVGVQGARSGANVLTF. This chain connects TRBV29-1 to TRBJ2-6; 9 bases map to TRBD1. Per the germline V gene, CDR1 is SQVTM and CDR2 is ANQGSEA. The length of the CDR3 is 17 residues. Losses at the gene ends were 4 bases for V and 0 bases for J; bases not matched to a gene: 7.

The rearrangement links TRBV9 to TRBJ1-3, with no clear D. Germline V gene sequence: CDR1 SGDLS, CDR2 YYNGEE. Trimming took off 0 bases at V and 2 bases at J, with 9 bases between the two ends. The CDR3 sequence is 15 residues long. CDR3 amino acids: CASSVEGSAGNTIYF. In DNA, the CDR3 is TGTGCCAGCAGCGTAGAAGGTTCTGCTGGAAACACCATATATTTT.

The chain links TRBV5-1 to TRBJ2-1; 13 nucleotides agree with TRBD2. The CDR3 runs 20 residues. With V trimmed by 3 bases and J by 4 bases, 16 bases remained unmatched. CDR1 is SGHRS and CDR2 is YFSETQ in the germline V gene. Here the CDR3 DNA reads TGCGCCAGCAGCTCCCAAGGACTAGCGGGAGCCGGGGCGTTTTACAATGAGCAGTTCTTC. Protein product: CASSSQGLAGAGAFYNEQFF. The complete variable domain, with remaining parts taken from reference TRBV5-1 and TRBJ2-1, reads KAGVTQTPRYLIKTRGQQVTLSCSPISGHRSVSWYQQTPGQGLQFLFEYFSETQRNKGNFPGRFSGRQFSNSRSEMNVSTLELGDSALYLCASSSQGLAGAGAFYNEQFFGPGTRLTVL.

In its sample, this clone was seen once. CDR3 amino acids: CASRPPSGEAYTEAFF. Here the CDR3 DNA reads TGTGCCAGCAGACCTCCCTCGGGAGAAGCGTACACTGAAGCTTTCTTT. The chain carries TRBV28 and TRBJ1-1; D is uncertain. The V end lost 6 bases, the J end lost 3 bases, and 20 bases lay between the germline ends. The germline CDR1 and CDR2 sequences are MDHEN and SYDVKM. The CDR3 has 16 residues.

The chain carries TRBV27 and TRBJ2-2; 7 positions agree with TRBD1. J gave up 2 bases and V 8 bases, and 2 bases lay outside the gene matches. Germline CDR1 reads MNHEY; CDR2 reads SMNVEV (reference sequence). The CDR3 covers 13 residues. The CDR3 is CASGTVNTGELFF. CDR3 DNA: TGTGCCAGCGGGACAGTAAACACCGGGGAGCTGTTTTTT.

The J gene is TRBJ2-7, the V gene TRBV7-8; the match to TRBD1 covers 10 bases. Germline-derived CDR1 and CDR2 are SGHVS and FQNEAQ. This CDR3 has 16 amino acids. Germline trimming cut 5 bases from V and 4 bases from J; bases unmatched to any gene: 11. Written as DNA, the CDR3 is TGTGCCAGCAGCGAGGGAAGACAGGGGGCGCGATACGAGCAGTACTTC. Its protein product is CASSEGRQGARYEQYF.

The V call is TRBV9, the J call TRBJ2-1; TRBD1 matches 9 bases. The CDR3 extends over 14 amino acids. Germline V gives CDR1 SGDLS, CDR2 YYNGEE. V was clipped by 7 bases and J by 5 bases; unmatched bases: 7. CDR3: CASVPGQGNNEQFF. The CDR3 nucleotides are TGTGCCAGCGTCCCGGGACAGGGAAACAATGAGCAGTTCTTC. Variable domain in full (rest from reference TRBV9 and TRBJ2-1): DSGVTQTPKHLITATGQRVTLRCSPRSGDLSVYWYQQSLDQGLQFLIQYYNGEERAKGNILERFSAQQFPDLHSELNLSSLELGDSALYFCASVPGQGNNEQFFGPGTRLTVL.

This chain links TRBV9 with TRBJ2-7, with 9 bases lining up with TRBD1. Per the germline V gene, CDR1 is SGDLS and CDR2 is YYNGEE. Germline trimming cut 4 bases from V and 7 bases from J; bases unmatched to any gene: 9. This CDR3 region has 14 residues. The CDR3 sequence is CASSPEQGALEQYF. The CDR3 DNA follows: TGTGCCAGCAGCCCAGAACAGGGGGCGCTTGAGCAGTACTTC.

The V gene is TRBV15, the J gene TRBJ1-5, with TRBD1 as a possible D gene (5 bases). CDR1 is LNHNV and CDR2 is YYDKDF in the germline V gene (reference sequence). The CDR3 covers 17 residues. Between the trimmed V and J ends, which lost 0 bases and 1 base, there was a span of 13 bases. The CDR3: CATSRDYGGTSNQPQHF. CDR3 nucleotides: TGTGCCACCAGCAGAGATTATGGAGGGACGAGCAATCAGCCCCAGCATTTT. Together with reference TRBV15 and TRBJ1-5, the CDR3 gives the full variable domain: DAMVIQNPRYQVTQFGKPVTLSCSQTLNHNVMYWYQQKSSQAPKLLFHYYDKDFNNEADTPDNFQSRRPNTSFCFLDIRSPGLGDTAMYLCATSRDYGGTSNQPQHFGDGTRLSIL.

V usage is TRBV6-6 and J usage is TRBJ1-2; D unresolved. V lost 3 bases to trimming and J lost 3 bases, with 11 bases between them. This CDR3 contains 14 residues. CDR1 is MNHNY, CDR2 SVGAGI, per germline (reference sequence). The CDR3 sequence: CASSYTRRDYGYTF. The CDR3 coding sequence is TGTGCCAGCAGTTATACTAGGCGGGACTATGGCTACACCTTC.

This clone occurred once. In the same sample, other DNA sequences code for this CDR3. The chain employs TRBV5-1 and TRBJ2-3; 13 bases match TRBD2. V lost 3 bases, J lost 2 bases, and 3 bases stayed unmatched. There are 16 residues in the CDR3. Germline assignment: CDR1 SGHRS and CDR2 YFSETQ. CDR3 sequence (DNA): TGCGCCAGCAGCTCCGGGACTAGCGGGATCACAGATACGCAGTATTTT. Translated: CASSSGTSGITDTQYF.

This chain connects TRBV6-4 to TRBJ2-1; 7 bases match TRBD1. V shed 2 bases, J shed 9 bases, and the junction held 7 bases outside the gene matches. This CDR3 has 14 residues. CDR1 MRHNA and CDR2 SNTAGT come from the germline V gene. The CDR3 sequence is CASSDRQGKGEQFF. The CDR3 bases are TGTGCCAGCAGTGACCGACAGGGTAAGGGTGAGCAGTTCTTC.

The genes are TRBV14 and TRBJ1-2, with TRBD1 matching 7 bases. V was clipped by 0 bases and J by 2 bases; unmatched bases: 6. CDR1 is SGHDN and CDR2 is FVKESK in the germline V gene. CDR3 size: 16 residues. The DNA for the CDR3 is TGTGCCAGCAGCCAAGATGGGACAGCAACCAACTATGGCTACACCTTC. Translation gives CASSQDGTATNYGYTF. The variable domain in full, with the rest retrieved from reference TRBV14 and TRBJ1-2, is EAGVTQFPSHSVIEKGQTVTLRCDPISGHDNLYWYRRVMGKEIKFLLHFVKESKQDESGMPNNRFLAERTGGTYSTLKVQPAELEDSGVYFCASSQDGTATNYGYTFGSGTRLTVV.

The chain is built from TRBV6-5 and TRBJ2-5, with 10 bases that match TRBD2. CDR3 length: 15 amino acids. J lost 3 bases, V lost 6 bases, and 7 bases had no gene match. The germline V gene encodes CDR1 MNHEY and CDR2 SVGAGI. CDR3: CASRRITSGKETQYF. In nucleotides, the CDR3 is TGTGCCAGCAGAAGGATAACTAGCGGGAAAGAGACCCAGTACTTC.

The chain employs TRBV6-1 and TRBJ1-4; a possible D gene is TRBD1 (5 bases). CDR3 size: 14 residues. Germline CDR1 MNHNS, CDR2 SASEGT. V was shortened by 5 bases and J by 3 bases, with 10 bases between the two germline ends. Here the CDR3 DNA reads TGTGCCAGCAGTCCGGGGGGGGCTAATGAAAAACTGTTTTTT. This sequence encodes CASSPGGANEKLFF.

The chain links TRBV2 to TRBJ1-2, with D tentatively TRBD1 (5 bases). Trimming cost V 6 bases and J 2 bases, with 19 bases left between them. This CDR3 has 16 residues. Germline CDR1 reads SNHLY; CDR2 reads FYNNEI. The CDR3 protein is CASSPERGRLNYGYTF. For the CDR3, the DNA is TGTGCCAGCAGCCCTGAAAGGGGTCGGCTGAACTATGGCTACACCTTC.